The 20 T cell receptor beta chains below come from one sample, sequenced in a study of cytomegalovirus exposure and HLA in healthy donors. The PCR made use of 60 Vbeta and 13 Jbeta primers. Assay: immunoSEQ multiplex PCR; the TCRdb copy retains only in-frame clones and omits some. The profile shows 110,000 to 150,000 clones, around 82% of them singletons. Sequenced: PBMCs. These receptors were taken from a man between 40 and 49 years old in good health and CMV-seropositive.

The chain joins TRBV18 to TRBJ2-7, with D maybe TRBD2 (5 bases). The CDR3 loop spans 16 amino acids. CDR1 is KGHSH, CDR2 LQKENI, per germline. V was shortened by 0 bases and J by 3 bases, with 15 bases between the two germline ends. As DNA, the CDR3 is TGTGCCAGCTCACCACCGGGTAGGACTCGAGGCTACGAGCAGTACTTC. Translation: CASSPPGRTRGYEQYF.

The genes are TRBV7-2 and TRBJ2-7; 7 bases are a match to TRBD2. CDR3 length: 15 amino acids. Trimming took 2 bases from V and 6 from J; bases not matched to a gene: 10. Germline assignment: CDR1 SGHTA and CDR2 FQGNSA. CDR3 amino acids: CASSLMGGRVGEQYF. For the CDR3, the DNA is TGTGCCAGCAGCTTAATGGGCGGGAGAGTTGGCGAGCAGTACTTC.

The genes are TRBV29-1 and TRBJ1-2; 9 nucleotides align to TRBD1. The CDR3 contains 12 residues. CDR1 is SQVTM and CDR2 is ANQGSEA in the germline V gene. The J segment lost 11 bases and the V segment lost 6 bases, leaving 10 bases of the junction unmatched. The CDR3 DNA sequence: TGCAGCGTGGGGGGACAGGGAGGGCGATACACCTTC. Its translation: CSVGGQGGRYTF.

A remark on this clone: At one end the junction does not follow the germline gene, possibly because of a read error. The chain carries TRBV7-8 and TRBJ1-2; TRBD1 matches 7 bases. Germline CDR1 SGHVS, CDR2 FQNEAQ. This CDR3 is built from 17 residues. In nucleotides, the CDR3 is TGTGCCAGCAGTTTAGCCCTCCCGGGACAGAATAACTATGGCTACACCTTC. Residues: CASSLALPGQNNYGYTF. Full variable domain (missing parts from reference TRBV7-8 and TRBJ1-2): GAGVSQSPRYKVAKRGQDVALRCDPISGHVSLFWYQQALGQGPEFLTYFQNEAQLDKSGLPSDRFFAERPEGSVSTLKIQRTQQEDSAVYLCASSLALPGQNNYGYTFGSGTRLTVV.

In the case of this clone: Other DNA sequences in this specimen translate into the identical CDR3. The V and J genes are TRBV18 and TRBJ1-1, with TRBD1 matching 8 bases. This CDR3 has 15 residues. CDR1 is KGHSH, CDR2 LQKENI, per germline. After removal of 3 bases from V and 1 base from J, the junction contained 4 bases not matched to a gene. This CDR3 reads CASSPPGTGNTEAFF. The CDR3 DNA reads as TGTGCCAGCTCACCCCCCGGGACAGGGAACACTGAAGCTTTCTTT. Complete variable domain (other parts from reference TRBV18 and TRBJ1-1): NAGVMQNPRHLVRRRGQEARLRCSPMKGHSHVYWYRQLPEEGLKFMVYLQKENIIDESGMPKERFSAEFPKEGPSILRIQQVVRGDSAAYFCASSPPGTGNTEAFFGQGTRLTVV.

At least ten counts were recorded for this clone. The rearrangement uses TRBV7-9 and TRBJ1-6, with 8 bases fitting TRBD1. Losses at the gene ends were 2 bases for V and 10 bases for J; bases not matched to a gene: 13. Germline lookup yields CDR1 SEHNR and CDR2 FQNEAQ (reference sequence). The CDR3 extends over 17 amino acids. The CDR3: CASSLHDKTGVRSPLHF. The CDR3 region has the DNA TGTGCCAGCAGCTTACACGACAAGACAGGGGTCAGGTCACCCCTCCACTTT.

The rearrangement uses TRBV29-1 and TRBJ1-1, with 9 bases aligning to TRBD1. J was trimmed by 4 bases and V by 0 bases; bases with no gene match: 6. Germline CDR1 SQVTM, CDR2 ANQGSEA. This CDR3 spans 15 amino acids. The CDR3 here is CSVEDLTGGRTEAFF. CDR3 nucleotides: TGCAGCGTTGAAGATCTCACAGGGGGCCGCACTGAAGCTTTCTTT.

The chain couples TRBV5-1 to TRBJ2-5; no clear D gene. The length of the CDR3 is 14 residues. Trimming cost V 0 bases and J 1 base, with 7 bases left between them. Germline CDR1 SGHRS, CDR2 YFSETQ. CDR3 bases: TGCGCCAGCAGCTTGGGGCCTAGCCAAGAGACCCAGTACTTC. Translation: CASSLGPSQETQYF.

This rearrangement joins TRBV27 to TRBJ2-7; possibly TRBD2 for D (6 bases). V was trimmed by 7 bases and J by 1 base, leaving 14 bases between them. In germline, CDR1 is MNHEY, CDR2 SMNVEV (reference sequence). The CDR3 extends over 14 amino acids. The CDR3: CASNKRAGSYEQYF. The CDR3 DNA sequence: TGTGCCAGCAATAAGCGGGCCGGTTCCTACGAGCAGTACTTC.

The gene calls are TRBV5-1 and TRBJ2-7, with D perhaps TRBD2 (7 bases). CDR1 SGHRS and CDR2 YFSETQ come from the germline V gene. The CDR3 sequence is 15 residues long. Trimming shortened V by 4 bases and J by 3 bases, and 17 bases separated the two germline ends. In DNA, the CDR3 is TGCGCCAGCAGCCCCTGGGGGGGCGAGAACTACGAGCAGTACTTC. This translates into CASSPWGGENYEQYF.

This clone was counted between two and nine times. V gene TRBV5-4 combines with J gene TRBJ2-3, with 8 bases fitting TRBD1. Germline loops: CDR1 SGHNT, CDR2 YYREEE (reference sequence). CDR3 length equals 17 residues. After removal of 5 bases from V and 1 base from J, the junction contained 12 bases not matched to a gene. CDR3 nucleotides: TGTGCCAGCAGGTTTTATGGGATGACAGGGGGCACAGATACGCAGTATTTT. It codes for CASRFYGMTGGTDTQYF. The complete variable domain, with remaining parts taken from reference TRBV5-4 and TRBJ2-3, reads ETGVTQSPTHLIKTRGQQVTLRCSSQSGHNTVSWYQQALGQGPQFIFQYYREEENGRGNFPPRFSGLQFPNYSSELNVNALELDDSALYLCASRFYGMTGGTDTQYFGPGTRLTVL.

The chain has TRBV4-3 and TRBJ1-3, with a possible D match to TRBD1 (5 bases). From germline, CDR1 is LGHNA and CDR2 YSLEER. V was clipped by 0 bases and J by 4 bases, with 13 bases between them. There are 16 residues in the CDR3. The CDR3 loop is CASSQDSQGWGNTIYF. The CDR3 DNA is TGCGCCAGCAGCCAAGATTCCCAGGGTTGGGGAAACACCATATATTTT.

The chain recombines TRBV19 with TRBJ2-2; 7 nucleotides match TRBD2. CDR1 and CDR2 (germline): LNHDA, SQIVND (reference sequence). Trimming removed 6 bases from V and 2 bases from J; junction bases left unmatched: 12. This CDR3 spans 17 amino acids. CDR3 protein: CASSHRGGGSNTGELFF. The CDR3 DNA reads TGTGCCAGTAGCCATCGCGGGGGTGGGTCCAACACCGGGGAGCTGTTTTTT.

This clone was picked up one time. The CDR3 DNA reads as TGCACCAGCAGCCAAGATGGCGGAACCTCTGGAAACACCATATATTTT. Translation: CTSSQDGGTSGNTIYF. The rearrangement joins TRBV1 to TRBJ1-3. TRBV1 is designated a pseudogene. The length of the CDR3 is 16 residues.

The genes are TRBV28 and TRBJ1-5; D is perhaps TRBD1 (5 bases). Germline-derived CDR1 and CDR2 are MDHEN and SYDVKM. This CDR3 contains 14 residues. The V end was cut by 4 bases, the J end by 0 bases, with 7 bases between. The CDR3 DNA sequence: TGTGCCAGCAGTTACGGGGGTAGCAATCAGCCCCAGCATTTT. Translating it yields CASSYGGSNQPQHF.

V usage is TRBV6-1 and J usage is TRBJ1-2; the match to TRBD1 covers 7 bases. Germline assignment: CDR1 MNHNS and CDR2 SASEGT. After removal of 2 bases from V and 2 bases from J, the junction contained 5 bases not matched to a gene. This CDR3 spans 15 amino acids. This CDR3 reads CASSEFIGGNYGYTF. In DNA, the CDR3 is TGTGCCAGCAGTGAATTTATAGGGGGCAACTATGGCTACACCTTC.

The chain combines TRBV7-9 with TRBJ2-3, with 7 bases identical to TRBD2. With V trimmed by 5 bases and J by 6 bases, 2 bases remained unmatched. The CDR3 is 12 amino acids. Germline assignment: CDR1 SEHNR and CDR2 FQNEAQ (reference sequence). CDR3 sequence reads: CASSPLADTQYF. CDR3 bases: TGTGCCAGCAGCCCACTAGCGGATACGCAGTATTTT.

The CDR3 coding sequence is TGCGCCAGCAGCTTTGGGGACAGGGAGGAGACCCAGTACTTC. This gives the protein CASSFGDREETQYF. The rearrangement uses TRBV5-1 and TRBJ2-5; 9 bases are shared with TRBD1. The CDR3 extends over 14 amino acids. CDR1 SGHRS and CDR2 YFSETQ come from the germline V gene. The trim removed 2 bases at V and 5 bases at J, leaving 4 bases unmatched.

In regard to this clone: Other DNA sequences in the same sample also yield this CDR3. The chain links TRBV19 to TRBJ2-7, with 11 bases aligning to TRBD2. The CDR3 runs 14 residues. CDR1 and CDR2 (germline): LNHDA, SQIVND (reference sequence). The trim removed 4 bases at V and 1 base at J, leaving 0 bases unmatched. The CDR3 here is CASSRTSGSYEQYF. DNA of the CDR3: TGTGCCAGTAGTAGGACTAGCGGGTCCTACGAGCAGTACTTC.

J is TRBJ2-1 and V is TRBV7-2; D unclear. CDR1 is SGHTA, CDR2 FQGNSA, per germline. The CDR3 sequence is 14 residues long. V was cut by 2 bases and J by 4 bases, with 9 bases left in between. The CDR3 bases are TGTGCCAGCAGCTTAAGAAGCGAGTACAATGAGCAGTTCTTC. This translates into CASSLRSEYNEQFF.